This T cell receptor beta chain was sequenced for a study of blood T cell repertoires in COVID-19. Looking at the study overall: Sites across the United States, Italy and Spain contributed samples from acute and convalescent COVID-19.

Produced via immunoSEQ multiplex PCR; TCRdb's table is partial and in-frame only. This table has fewer than 85,000 clones, about three quarters appearing once. This CDR3 spans 14 amino acids. Germline CDR1 reads SGHNT; CDR2 reads YYREEE (reference sequence). Trimming cost V 4 bases and J 4 bases; bases outside gene matches: 4. J is TRBJ1-5 and V is TRBV5-4; 8 bases are a match to TRBD1. This TCR was recovered from an elderly woman with active or convalescent COVID-19. The sequenced sample was peripheral blood. CDR3 amino acids: CASSVGTGNQPQHF. CDR3 DNA: TGTGCCAGCAGCGTAGGGACAGGAAATCAGCCCCAGCATTTT.